A single TCR beta chain is shown here with its context. As processed by the authors: Scientists estimated how many nucleated cells there were by amplifying reference gene primers. The protocol was immunoSEQ multiplex PCR, while the TCRdb copy is restricted to in-frame clones and leaves out a portion. That table gives V, J and clone size, and the DNA gave D and trimming. The table records about 170,000 clones, around 84% of them present only once. These data come from a study of blood T cell repertoires in COVID-19. About the research overall: Collection of acute and convalescent COVID-19 samples took place in the United States, Italy and Spain.

Germline V lookup: CDR1 SGHAT, CDR2 FQNNGV. The CDR3 has 15 amino acids. V lost 0 bases and J lost 6, with 14 bases in between. It was during active infection that Seattle patients were enrolled and then longitudinally followed. J is TRBJ1-1 and V is TRBV11-2; no clear D. This clonotype originated in a woman older than 75 with COVID-19, enrolled during active disease. The sample comprised peripheral blood. CDR3: CASSLDSSGVAEAFF. CDR3 coding DNA: TGTGCCAGCAGCTTAGATAGTTCCGGGGTCGCTGAAGCTTTCTTT.